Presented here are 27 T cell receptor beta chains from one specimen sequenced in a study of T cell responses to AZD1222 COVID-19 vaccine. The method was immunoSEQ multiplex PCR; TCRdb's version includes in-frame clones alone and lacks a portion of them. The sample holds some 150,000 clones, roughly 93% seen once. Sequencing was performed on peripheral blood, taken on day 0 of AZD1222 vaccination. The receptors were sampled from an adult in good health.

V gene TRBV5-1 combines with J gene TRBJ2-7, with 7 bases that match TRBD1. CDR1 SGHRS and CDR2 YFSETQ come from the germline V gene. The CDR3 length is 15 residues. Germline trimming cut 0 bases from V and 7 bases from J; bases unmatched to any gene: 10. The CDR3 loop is CASSLGTGLTREQYF. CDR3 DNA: TGCGCCAGCAGCTTGGGGACAGGACTCACCAGGGAGCAGTACTTC. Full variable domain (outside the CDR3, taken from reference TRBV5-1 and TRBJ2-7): KAGVTQTPRYLIKTRGQQVTLSCSPISGHRSVSWYQQTPGQGLQFLFEYFSETQRNKGNFPGRFSGRQFSNSRSEMNVSTLELGDSALYLCASSLGTGLTREQYFGPGTRLTVT.

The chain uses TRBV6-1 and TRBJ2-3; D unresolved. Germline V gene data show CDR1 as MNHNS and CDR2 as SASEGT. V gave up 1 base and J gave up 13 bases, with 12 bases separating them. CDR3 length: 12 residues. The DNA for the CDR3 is TGTGCCAGCAGTGAAGTCGGAGTTCGGAAGTATTTT. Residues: CASSEVGVRKYF.

CDR3 nucleotides: TGCGCCAGCAGCTGGGACAGGGGAGGTGACTACACCTTC. Translated, it gives CASSWDRGGDYTF. The chain combines TRBV5-1 with TRBJ1-2, with 10 bases fitting TRBD1. Germline loops: CDR1 SGHRS, CDR2 YFSETQ. Germline trimming cut 3 bases from V and 10 bases from J; bases unmatched to any gene: 6. This CDR3 contains 13 residues.

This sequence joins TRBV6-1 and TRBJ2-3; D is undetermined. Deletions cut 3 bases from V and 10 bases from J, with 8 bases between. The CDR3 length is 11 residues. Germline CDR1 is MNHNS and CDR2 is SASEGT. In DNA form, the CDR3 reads TGTGCCAGCAGTGAGTTACCACCGCAGTATTTT. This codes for CASSELPPQYF.

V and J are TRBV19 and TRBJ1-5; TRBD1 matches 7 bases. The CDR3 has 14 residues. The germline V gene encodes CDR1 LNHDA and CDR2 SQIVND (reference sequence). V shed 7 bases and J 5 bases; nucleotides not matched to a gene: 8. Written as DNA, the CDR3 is TGTGCCAGTATAGGGACAGACAACTATCAGCCCCAGCATTTT. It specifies CASIGTDNYQPQHF.

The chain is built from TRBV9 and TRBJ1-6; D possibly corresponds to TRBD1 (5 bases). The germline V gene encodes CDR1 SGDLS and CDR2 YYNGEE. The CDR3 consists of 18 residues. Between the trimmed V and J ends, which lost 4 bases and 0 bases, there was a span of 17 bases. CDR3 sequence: CASSSLRDWSSYNSPLHF. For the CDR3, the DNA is TGTGCCAGCAGCTCTCTCCGGGACTGGAGCTCCTATAATTCACCCCTCCACTTT. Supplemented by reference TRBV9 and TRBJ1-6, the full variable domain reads DSGVTQTPKHLITATGQRVTLRCSPRSGDLSVYWYQQSLDQGLQFLIQYYNGEERAKGNILERFSAQQFPDLHSELNLSSLELGDSALYFCASSSLRDWSSYNSPLHFGNGTRLTVT.

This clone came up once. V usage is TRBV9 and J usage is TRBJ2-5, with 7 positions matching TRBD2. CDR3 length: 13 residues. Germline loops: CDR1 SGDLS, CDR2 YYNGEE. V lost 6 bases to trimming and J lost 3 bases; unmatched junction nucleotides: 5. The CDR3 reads CASTGGGEETQYF. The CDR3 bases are TGTGCCAGCACCGGCGGGGGAGAAGAGACCCAGTACTTC. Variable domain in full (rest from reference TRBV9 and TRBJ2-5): DSGVTQTPKHLITATGQRVTLRCSPRSGDLSVYWYQQSLDQGLQFLIQYYNGEERAKGNILERFSAQQFPDLHSELNLSSLELGDSALYFCASTGGGEETQYFGPGTRLLVL.

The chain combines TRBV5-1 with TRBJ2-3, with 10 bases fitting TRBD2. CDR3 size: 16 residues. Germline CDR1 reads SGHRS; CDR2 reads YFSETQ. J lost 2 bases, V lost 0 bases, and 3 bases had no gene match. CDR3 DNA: TGCGCCAGCAGCTTGGCACTAGCGGGGAACACAGATACGCAGTATTTT. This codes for CASSLALAGNTDTQYF.

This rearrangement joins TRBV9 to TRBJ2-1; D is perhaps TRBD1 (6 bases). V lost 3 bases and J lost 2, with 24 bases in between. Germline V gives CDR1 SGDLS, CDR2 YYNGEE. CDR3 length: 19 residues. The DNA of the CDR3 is TGTGCCAGCAGCGGTACAAGCCGTAAAGGACAGTCCACCTACAATGAGCAGTTCTTC. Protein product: CASSGTSRKGQSTYNEQFF.

CDR3 DNA: TGCGCCAGCAGCCAAGATGGACGAAGGACGGAGAGGAAGGATGAAGCTTTCTTT. This sequence encodes CASSQDGRRTERKDEAFF. This rearrangement joins TRBV4-1 to TRBJ1-1; D not certain. V lost 0 bases to trimming and J lost 7 bases, with 24 bases between them. The CDR3 has 18 residues. The germline gives CDR1 MGHRA, CDR2 YSYEKL.

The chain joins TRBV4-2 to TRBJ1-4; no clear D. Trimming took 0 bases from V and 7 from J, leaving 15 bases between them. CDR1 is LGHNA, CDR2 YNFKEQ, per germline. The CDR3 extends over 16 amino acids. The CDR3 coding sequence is TGTGCCAGCAGCCAAGATCGGCTAGGGTTATCTGAAAAACTGTTTTTT. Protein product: CASSQDRLGLSEKLFF.

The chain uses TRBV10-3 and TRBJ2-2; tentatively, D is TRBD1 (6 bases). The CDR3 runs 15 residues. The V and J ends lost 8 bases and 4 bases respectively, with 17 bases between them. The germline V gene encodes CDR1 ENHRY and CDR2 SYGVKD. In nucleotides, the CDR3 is TGTGCCATCCCTCAGGGGCCGGAGAGCACCGGGGAGCTGTTTTTT. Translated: CAIPQGPESTGELFF.

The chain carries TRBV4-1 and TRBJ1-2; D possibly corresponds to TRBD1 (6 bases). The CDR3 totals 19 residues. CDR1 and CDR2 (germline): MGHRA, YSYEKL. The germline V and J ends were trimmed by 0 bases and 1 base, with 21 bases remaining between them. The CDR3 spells CASSQDGAGGTHVNYGYTF. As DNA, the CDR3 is TGCGCCAGCAGCCAAGATGGGGCGGGTGGGACACACGTTAACTATGGCTACACCTTC.

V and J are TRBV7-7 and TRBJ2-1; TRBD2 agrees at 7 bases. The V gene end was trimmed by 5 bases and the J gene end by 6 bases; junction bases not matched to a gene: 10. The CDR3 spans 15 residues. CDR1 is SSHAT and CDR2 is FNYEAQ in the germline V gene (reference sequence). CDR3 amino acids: CASSPGGTALNEQFF. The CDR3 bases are TGTGCCAGCAGCCCGGGGGGAACAGCCCTCAATGAGCAGTTCTTC.

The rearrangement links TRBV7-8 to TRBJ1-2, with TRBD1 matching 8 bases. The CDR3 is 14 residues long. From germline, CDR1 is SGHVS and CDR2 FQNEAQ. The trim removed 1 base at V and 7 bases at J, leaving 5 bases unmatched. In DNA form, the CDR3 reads TGTGCCAGCAGCTTAGACAGGGGGGATTCTGGCTACACCTTC. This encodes CASSLDRGDSGYTF.

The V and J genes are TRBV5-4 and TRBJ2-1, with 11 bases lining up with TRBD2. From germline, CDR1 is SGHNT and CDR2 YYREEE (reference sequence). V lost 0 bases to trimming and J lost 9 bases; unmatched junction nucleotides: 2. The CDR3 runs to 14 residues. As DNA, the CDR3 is TGTGCCAGCAGCTTGGAACTAGCGGGGGCTGAGCAGTTCTTC. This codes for CASSLELAGAEQFF.

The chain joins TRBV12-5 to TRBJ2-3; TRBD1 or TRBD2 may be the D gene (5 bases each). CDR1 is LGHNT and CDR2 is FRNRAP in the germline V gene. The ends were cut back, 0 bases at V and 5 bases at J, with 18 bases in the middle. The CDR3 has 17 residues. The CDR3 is CASGLVLGTQTGDTQYF. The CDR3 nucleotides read TGTGCTAGTGGTTTGGTACTAGGGACCCAAACCGGAGATACGCAGTATTTT.

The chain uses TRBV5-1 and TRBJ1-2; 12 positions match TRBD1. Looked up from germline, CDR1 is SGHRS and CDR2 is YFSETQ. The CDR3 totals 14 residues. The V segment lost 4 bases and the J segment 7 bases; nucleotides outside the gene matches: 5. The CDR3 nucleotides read TGCGCCAGCAGCCTGGGACAGGGGGCGATTGGCTACACCTTC. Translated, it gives CASSLGQGAIGYTF. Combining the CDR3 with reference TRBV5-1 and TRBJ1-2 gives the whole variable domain KAGVTQTPRYLIKTRGQQVTLSCSPISGHRSVSWYQQTPGQGLQFLFEYFSETQRNKGNFPGRFSGRQFSNSRSEMNVSTLELGDSALYLCASSLGQGAIGYTFGSGTRLTVV.

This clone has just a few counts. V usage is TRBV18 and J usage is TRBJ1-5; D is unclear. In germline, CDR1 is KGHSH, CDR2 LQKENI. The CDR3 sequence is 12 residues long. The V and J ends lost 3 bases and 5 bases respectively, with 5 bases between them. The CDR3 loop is CASSPYYQPQHF. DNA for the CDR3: TGTGCCAGCTCACCCTATTATCAGCCCCAGCATTTT.

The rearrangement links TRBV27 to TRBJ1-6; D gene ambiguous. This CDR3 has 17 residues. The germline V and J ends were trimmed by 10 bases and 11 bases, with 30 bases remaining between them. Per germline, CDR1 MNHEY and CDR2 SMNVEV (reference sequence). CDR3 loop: CATSATRWEAFRAPLHF. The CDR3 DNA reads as TGTGCCACCTCCGCCACTCGTTGGGAGGCCTTTCGAGCACCCCTCCACTTT.

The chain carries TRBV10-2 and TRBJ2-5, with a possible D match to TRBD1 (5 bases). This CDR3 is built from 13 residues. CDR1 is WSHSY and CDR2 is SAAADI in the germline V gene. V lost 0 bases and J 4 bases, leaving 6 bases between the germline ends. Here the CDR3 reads CASSESRGETQYF. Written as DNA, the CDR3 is TGCGCCAGCAGTGAGTCTAGGGGAGAGACCCAGTACTTC.

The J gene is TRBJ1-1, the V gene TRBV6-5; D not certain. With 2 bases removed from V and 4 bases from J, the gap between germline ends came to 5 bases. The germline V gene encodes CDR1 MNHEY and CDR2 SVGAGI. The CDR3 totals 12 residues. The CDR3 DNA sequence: TGTGCCAGCAGTTACAGCCTCACTGAAGCTTTCTTT. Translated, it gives CASSYSLTEAFF.

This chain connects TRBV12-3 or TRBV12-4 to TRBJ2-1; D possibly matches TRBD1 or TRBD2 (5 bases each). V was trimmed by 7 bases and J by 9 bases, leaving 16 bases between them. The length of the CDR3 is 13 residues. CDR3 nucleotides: TGTGCCAGCACCTTGGGGGAGTTCGGTGAGCAGTTCTTC. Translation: CASTLGEFGEQFF.

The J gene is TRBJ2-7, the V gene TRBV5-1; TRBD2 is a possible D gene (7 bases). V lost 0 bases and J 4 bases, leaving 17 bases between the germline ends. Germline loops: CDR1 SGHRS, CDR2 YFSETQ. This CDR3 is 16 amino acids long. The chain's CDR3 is CASSLAHLGGGYEQYF. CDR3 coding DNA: TGCGCCAGCAGCTTGGCCCACCTGGGAGGGGGTTACGAGCAGTACTTC.

CDR3 amino acids: CASQDRVNNEQFF. The CDR3 coding sequence is TGTGCCAGCCAGGACAGGGTAAATAATGAGCAGTTCTTC. The chain links TRBV25-1 to TRBJ2-1; 8 bases match TRBD1. Per germline, CDR1 MGHDK and CDR2 SYGVNS. V gave up 8 bases and J gave up 7 bases; unmatched junction bases: 7. The CDR3 covers 13 residues.

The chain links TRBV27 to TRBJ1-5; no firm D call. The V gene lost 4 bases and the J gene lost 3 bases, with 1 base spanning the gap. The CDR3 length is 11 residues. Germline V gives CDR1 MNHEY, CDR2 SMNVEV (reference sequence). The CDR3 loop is CASSSNQPQHF. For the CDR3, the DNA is TGTGCCAGCAGTTCCAATCAGCCCCAGCATTTT.

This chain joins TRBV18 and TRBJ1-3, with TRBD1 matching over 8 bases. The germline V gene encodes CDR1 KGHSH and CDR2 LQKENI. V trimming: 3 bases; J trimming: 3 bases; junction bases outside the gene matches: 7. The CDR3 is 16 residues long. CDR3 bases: TGTGCCAGCTCACCTGGAGACAGGGGCTATGGAAACACCATATATTTT. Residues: CASSPGDRGYGNTIYF.